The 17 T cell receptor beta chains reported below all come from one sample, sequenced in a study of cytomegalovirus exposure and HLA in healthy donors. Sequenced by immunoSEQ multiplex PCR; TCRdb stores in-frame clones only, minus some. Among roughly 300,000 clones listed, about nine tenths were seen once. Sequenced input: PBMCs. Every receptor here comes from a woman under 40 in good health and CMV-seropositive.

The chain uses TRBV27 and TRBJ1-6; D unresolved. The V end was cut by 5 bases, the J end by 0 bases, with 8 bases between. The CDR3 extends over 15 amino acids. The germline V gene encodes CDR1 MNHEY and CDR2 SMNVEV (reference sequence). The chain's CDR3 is CASSGVGSYNSPLHF. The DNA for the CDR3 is TGTGCCAGCAGTGGGGTGGGCTCCTATAATTCACCCCTCCACTTT.

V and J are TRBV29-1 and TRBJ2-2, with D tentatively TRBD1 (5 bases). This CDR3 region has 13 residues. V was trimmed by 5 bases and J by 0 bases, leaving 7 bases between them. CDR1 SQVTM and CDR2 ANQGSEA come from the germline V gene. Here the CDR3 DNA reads TGCAGCGTTTTAGGGGCGAACACCGGGGAGCTGTTTTTT. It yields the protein CSVLGANTGELFF.

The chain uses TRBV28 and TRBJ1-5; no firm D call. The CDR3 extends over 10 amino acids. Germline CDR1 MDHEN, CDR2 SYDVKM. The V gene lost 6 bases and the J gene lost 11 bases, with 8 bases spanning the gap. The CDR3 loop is CASSGETQHF. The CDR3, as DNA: TGTGCCAGCAGCGGGGAGACCCAGCATTTT.

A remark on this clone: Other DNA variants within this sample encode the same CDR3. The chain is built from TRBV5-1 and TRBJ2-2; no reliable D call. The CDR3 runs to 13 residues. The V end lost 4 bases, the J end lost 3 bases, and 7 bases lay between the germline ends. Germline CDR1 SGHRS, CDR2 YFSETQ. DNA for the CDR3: TGCGCCAGCAGCCTCGAGTACACCGGGGAGCTGTTTTTT. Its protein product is CASSLEYTGELFF. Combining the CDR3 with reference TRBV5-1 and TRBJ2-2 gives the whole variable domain KAGVTQTPRYLIKTRGQQVTLSCSPISGHRSVSWYQQTPGQGLQFLFEYFSETQRNKGNFPGRFSGRQFSNSRSEMNVSTLELGDSALYLCASSLEYTGELFFGEGSRLTVL.

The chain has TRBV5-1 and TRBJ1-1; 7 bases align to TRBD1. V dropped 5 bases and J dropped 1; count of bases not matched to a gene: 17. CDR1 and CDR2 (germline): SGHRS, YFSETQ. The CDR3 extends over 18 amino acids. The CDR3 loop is CASRATQGMFGWNTEAFF. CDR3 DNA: TGCGCCAGCAGGGCAACACAGGGGATGTTTGGTTGGAACACTGAAGCTTTCTTT.

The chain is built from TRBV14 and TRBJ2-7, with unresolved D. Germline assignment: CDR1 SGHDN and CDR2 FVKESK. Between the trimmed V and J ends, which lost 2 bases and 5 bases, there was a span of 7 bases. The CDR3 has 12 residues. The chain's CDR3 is CASSQLKDEQYF. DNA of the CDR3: TGTGCCAGCAGCCAATTAAAGGACGAGCAGTACTTC.

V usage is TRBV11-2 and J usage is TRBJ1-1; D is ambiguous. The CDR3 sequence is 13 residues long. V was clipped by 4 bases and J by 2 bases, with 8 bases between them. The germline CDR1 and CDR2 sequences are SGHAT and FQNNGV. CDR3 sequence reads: CASSWTANTEAFF. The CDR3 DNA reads TGTGCCAGCAGCTGGACGGCAAACACTGAAGCTTTCTTT.

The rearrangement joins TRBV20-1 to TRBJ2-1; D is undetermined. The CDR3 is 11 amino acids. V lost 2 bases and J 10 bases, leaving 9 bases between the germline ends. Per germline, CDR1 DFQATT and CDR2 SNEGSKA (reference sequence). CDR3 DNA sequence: TGCAGTGCTAGACAAGGGCGCGAGCAGTTCTTC. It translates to CSARQGREQFF.

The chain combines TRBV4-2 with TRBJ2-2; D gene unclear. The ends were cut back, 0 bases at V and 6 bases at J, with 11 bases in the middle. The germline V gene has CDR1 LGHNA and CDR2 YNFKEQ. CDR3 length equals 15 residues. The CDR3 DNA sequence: TGTGCCAGCAGCCAAGATATAGTGGGTGCCGGGGAGCTGTTTTTT. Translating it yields CASSQDIVGAGELFF.

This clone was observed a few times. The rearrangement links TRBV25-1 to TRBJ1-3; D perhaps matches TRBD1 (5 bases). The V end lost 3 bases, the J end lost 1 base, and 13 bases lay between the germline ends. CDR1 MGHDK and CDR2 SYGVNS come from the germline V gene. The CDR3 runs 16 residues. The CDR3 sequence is CASSDRRGESGNTIYF. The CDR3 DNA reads TGTGCCAGCAGTGATCGTAGGGGAGAGTCTGGAAACACCATATATTTT.

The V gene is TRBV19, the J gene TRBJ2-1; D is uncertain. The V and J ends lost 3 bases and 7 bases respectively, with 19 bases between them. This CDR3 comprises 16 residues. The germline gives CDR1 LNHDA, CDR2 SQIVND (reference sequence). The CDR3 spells CASSIPGSAPGNEQFF. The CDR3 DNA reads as TGTGCCAGTAGTATCCCTGGATCAGCTCCTGGGAATGAGCAGTTCTTC.

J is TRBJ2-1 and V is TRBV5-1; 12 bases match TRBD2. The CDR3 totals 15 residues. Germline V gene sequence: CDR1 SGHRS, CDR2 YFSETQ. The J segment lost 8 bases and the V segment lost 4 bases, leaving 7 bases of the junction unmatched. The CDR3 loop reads CASSPPSGGVDEQFF. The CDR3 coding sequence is TGCGCCAGCAGCCCTCCTAGCGGGGGGGTGGATGAGCAGTTCTTC.

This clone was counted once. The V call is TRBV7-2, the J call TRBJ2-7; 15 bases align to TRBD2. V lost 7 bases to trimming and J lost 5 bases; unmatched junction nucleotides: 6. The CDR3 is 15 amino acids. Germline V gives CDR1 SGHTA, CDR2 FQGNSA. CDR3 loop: CASMDRTSGRDEQYF. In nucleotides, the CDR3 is TGTGCCAGCATGGACAGGACTAGCGGGAGGGACGAGCAGTACTTC.

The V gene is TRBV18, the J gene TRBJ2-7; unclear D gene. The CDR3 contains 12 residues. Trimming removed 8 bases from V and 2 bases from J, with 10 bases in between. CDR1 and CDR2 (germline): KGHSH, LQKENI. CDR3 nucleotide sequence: TGTGCCAGCCGATTCTCCGCCTACGAGCAGTACTTC. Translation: CASRFSAYEQYF.

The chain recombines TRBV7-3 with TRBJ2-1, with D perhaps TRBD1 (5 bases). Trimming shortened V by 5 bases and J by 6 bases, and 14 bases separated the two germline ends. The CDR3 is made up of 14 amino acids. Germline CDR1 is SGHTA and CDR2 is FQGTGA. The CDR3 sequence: CASSPQGTLNEQFF. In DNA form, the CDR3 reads TGTGCCAGCAGCCCCCAGGGAACCCTCAATGAGCAGTTCTTC. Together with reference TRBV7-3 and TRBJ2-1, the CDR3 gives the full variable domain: GAGVSQTPSNKVTEKGKYVELRCDPISGHTALYWYRQSLGQGPEFLIYFQGTGAADDSGLPNDRFFAVRPEGSVSTLKIQRTERGDSAVYLCASSPQGTLNEQFFGPGTRLTVL.

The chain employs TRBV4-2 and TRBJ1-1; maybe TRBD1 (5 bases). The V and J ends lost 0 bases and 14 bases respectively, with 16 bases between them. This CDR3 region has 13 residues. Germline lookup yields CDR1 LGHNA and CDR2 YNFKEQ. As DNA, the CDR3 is TGTGCCAGCAGCCAAGAGGGGGGGAAAGCTCCCTTCTTT. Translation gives CASSQEGGKAPFF.

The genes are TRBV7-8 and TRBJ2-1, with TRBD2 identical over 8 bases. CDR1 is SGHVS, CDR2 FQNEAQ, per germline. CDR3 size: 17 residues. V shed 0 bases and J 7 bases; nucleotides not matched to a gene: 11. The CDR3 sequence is CASSLAIPLAGSNEQFF. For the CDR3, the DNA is TGTGCCAGCAGCTTAGCGATCCCCCTAGCGGGTTCAAATGAGCAGTTCTTC.